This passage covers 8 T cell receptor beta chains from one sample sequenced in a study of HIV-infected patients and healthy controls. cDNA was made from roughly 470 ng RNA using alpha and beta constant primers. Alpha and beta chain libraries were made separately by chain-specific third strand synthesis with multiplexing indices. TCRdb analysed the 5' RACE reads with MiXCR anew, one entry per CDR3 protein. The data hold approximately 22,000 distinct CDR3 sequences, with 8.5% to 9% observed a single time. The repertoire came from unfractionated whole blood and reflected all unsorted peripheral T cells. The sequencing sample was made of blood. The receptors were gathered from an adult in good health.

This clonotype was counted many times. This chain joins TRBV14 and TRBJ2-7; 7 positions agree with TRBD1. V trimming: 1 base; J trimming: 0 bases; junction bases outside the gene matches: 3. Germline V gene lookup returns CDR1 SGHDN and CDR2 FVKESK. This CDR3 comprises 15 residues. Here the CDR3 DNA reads TGTGCCAGCAGCCAAGGGACAGGAAGCTCCTACGAGCAGTACTTC. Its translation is CASSQGTGSSYEQYF.

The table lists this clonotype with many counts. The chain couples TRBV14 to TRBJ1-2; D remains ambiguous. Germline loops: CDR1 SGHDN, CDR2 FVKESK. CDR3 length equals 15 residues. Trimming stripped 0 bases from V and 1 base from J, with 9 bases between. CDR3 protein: CASSQDGNYNYGYTF. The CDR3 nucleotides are TGTGCCAGCAGCCAAGACGGAAACTATAACTATGGCTACACCTTC.

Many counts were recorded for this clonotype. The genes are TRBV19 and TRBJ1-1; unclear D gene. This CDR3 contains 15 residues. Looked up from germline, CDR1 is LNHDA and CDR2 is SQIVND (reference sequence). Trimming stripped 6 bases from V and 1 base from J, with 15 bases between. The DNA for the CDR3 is TGTGCCAGTAGCTCACTGGGAGGATCGAACACTGAAGCTTTCTTT. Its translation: CASSSLGGSNTEAFF.

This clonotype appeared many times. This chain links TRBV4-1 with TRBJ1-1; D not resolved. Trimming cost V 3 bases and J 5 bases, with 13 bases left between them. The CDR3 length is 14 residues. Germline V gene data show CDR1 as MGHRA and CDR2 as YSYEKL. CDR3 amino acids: CASSHARGETEAFF. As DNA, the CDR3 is TGCGCCAGCAGCCACGCCCGTGGCGAGACTGAAGCTTTCTTT.

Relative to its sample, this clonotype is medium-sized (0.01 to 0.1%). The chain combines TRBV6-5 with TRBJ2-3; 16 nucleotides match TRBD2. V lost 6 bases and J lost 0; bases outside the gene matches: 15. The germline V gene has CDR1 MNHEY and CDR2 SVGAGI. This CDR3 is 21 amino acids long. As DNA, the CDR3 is TGTGCCAGCAGCTCTGCCCCGGGACTAGCGGGGGGGCCTCGTAGCACAGATACGCAGTATTTT. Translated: CASSSAPGLAGGPRSTDTQYF.

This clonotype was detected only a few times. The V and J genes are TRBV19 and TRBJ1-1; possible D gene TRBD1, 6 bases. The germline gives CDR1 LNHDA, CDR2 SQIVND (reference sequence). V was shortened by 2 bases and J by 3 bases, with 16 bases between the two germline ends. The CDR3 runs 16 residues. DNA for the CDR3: TGTGCCAGTAGTATAAGGGGGGCTAGGGGGGACACTGAAGCTTTCTTT. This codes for CASSIRGARGDTEAFF.

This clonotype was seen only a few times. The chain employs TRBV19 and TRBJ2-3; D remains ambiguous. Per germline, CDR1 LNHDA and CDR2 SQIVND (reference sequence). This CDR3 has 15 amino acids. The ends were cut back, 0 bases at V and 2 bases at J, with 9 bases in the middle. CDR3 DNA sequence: TGTGCCAGTAGTATAGAGTGGCGGAACACAGATACGCAGTATTTT. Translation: CASSIEWRNTDTQYF. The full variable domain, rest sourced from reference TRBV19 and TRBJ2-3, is DGGITQSPKYLFRKEGQNVTLSCEQNLNHDAMYWYRQDPGQGLRLIYYSQIVNDFQKGDIAEGYSVSREKKESFPLTVTSAQKNPTAFYLCASSIEWRNTDTQYFGPGTRLTVL.

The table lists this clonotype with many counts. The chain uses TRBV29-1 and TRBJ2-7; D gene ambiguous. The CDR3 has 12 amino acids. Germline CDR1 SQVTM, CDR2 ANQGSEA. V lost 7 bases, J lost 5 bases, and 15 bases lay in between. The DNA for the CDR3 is TGCAGCGGTCGCGGTGCCGGCAACGAGCAGTACTTC. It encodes CSGRGAGNEQYF.